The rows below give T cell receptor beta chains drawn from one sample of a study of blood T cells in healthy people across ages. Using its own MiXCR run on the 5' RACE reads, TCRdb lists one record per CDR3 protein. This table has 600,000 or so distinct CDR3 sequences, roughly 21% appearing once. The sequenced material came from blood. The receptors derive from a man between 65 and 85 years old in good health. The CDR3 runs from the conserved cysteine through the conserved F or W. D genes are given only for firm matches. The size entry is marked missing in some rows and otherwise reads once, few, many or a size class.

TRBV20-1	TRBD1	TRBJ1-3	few	CSASPQGDNTIYF	TGCAGTGCTAGCCCACAGGGGGACAACACCATATATTTT
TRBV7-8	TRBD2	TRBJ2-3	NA	CASSLIGSGRTDTQYF	TGTGCCAGCAGCTTAATTGGGAGCGGGAGGACAGATACGCAGTATTTT
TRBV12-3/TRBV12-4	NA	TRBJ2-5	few	CASSRGERETQYF	TGTGCCAGCAGCCGCGGGGAGCGGGAGACCCAGTACTTC
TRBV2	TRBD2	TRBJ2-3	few	CATRQRERTDTQYF	TGTGCCACCCGACAGCGGGAGAGAACAGATACGCAGTATTTT
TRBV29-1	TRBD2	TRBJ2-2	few	CSVGTSSGELFF	TGCAGCGTAGGGACTAGCTCCGGGGAGCTGTTTTTT
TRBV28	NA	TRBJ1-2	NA	CASSDLYGYTF	TGTGCCAGCAGCGACCTCTATGGCTACACCTTC
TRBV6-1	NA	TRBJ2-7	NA	CASSAPGRQASYEQYF	TGTGCCAGCAGCGCCCCCGGGAGACAGGCTTCCTACGAGCAGTACTTC
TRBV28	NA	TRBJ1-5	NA	CASTLSHNQPQHF	TGTGCCAGCACCCTTTCCCACAATCAGCCCCAGCATTTT
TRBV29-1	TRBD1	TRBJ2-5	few	CSVDGHRGQETQYF	TGCAGCGTTGATGGACACAGGGGGCAAGAGACCCAGTACTTC
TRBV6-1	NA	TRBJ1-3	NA	CDSSAGGLGNTIYF	TGTGACAGCAGTGCTGGGGGGCTCGGAAACACCATATATTTT
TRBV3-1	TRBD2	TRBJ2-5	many	CASSPTSAQETQYF	TGTGCCAGCAGTCCCACTAGCGCCCAAGAGACCCAGTACTTC
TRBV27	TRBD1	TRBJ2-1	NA	CASSLIQGVGQFF	TGTGCCAGCAGTTTAATACAGGGGGTTGGGCAGTTCTTC
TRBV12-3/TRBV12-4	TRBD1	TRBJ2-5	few	CASTPRDRGQETQYF	TGTGCCAGCACCCCCCGGGACAGGGGACAAGAGACCCAGTACTTC
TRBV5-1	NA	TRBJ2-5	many	CASSRDSLQETQYF	TGTGCCAGCAGCCGCGACAGCCTCCAAGAGACCCAGTACTTC
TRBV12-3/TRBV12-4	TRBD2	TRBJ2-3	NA	CASTTGLAGITDTQYF	TGTGCCAGCACAACGGGACTAGCGGGAATCACAGATACGCAGTATTTT
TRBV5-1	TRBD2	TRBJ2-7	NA	CASSLTSGNAPNSYEQYF	TGCGCCAGCAGCTTGACTAGCGGGAATGCCCCAAACTCCTACGAGCAGTACTTC
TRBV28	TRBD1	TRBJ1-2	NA	CASSPLGQGDYGYTF	TGTGCCAGCAGTCCCCTCGGACAGGGAGACTATGGCTACACCTTC
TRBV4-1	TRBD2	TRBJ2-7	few	CASSSSGRPYEQYF	TGCGCCAGCAGTTCTAGCGGGAGGCCCTACGAGCAGTACTTC
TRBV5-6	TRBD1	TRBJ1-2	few	CASSWGTGNYGYTF	TGTGCCAGCAGCTGGGGGACAGGGAACTATGGCTACACCTTC
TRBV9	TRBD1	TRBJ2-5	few	CASSVEGQGETQYF	TGTGCCAGCAGCGTAGAGGGACAGGGGGAGACCCAGTACTTC
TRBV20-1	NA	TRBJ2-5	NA	CSATDRQETQYF	TGCAGTGCTACCGACAGACAAGAGACCCAGTACTTC
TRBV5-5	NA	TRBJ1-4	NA	CASRETDGNEKLFF	TGTGCCAGCAGGGAGACAGATGGGAATGAAAAACTGTTTTTT
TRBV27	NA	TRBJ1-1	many	CASRAGAGNTEAFF	TGTGCCAGCAGAGCGGGAGCCGGGAACACTGAAGCTTTCTTT
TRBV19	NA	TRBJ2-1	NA	CASSISGTQSSYNEQFF	TGTGCCAGTAGTATCTCCGGGACCCAGAGCTCCTACAATGAGCAGTTCTTC
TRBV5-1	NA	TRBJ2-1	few	CASSLDFGTTYNEQFF	TGCGCCAGCAGCTTGGACTTCGGGACCACCTACAATGAGCAGTTCTTC
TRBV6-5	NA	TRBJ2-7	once	CASSYSGADSSYEQYF	TGTGCCAGCAGTTACTCCGGTGCCGATAGCTCCTACGAGCAGTACTTC
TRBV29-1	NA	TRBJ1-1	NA	CSVDGGPNTEAFF	TGCAGCGTTGATGGGGGGCCGAACACTGAAGCTTTCTTT
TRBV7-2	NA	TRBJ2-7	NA	CASSLNRGGEQYF	TGTGCCAGCAGCCTAAACCGGGGAGGCGAGCAGTACTTC
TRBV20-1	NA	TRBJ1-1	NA	CSAVPGAGKHTEAFF	TGCAGTGCCGTTCCGGGGGCAGGGAAACACACTGAAGCTTTCTTT
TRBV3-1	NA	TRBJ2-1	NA	CASSQGGPPEQFF	TGTGCCAGCAGCCAAGGGGGTCCCCCTGAGCAGTTCTTC
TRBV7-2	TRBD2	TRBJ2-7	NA	CASSGKTSGVTGQYF	TGTGCCAGCAGCGGCAAGACTAGCGGGGTGACGGGGCAGTACTTC
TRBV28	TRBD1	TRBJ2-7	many	CASSLRQGSHEQYF	TGTGCCAGCAGTTTAAGACAGGGGAGCCACGAGCAGTACTTC
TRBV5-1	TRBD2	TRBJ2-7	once	CASSFGTSEYEQYF	TGCGCCAGCAGCTTTGGGACTAGCGAGTACGAGCAGTACTTC
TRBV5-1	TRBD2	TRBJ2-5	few	CASSFSGEYQETQYF	TGCGCCAGCAGCTTTAGCGGGGAATACCAAGAGACCCAGTACTTC
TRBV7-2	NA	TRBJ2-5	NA	CASSLLARDAGTQYF	TGTGCCAGCAGCTTATTAGCGCGGGATGCGGGGACCCAGTACTTC
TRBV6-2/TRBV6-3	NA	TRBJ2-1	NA	CASRDMSSYNEQFF	TGTGCCAGTCGGGACATGAGCTCCTACAATGAGCAGTTCTTC
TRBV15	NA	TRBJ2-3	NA	CATSTRVTDTQYF	TGTGCCACCAGCACCAGGGTTACAGATACGCAGTATTTT
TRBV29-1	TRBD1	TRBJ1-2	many	CSVGSDRAYGYTF	TGCAGCGTTGGGTCCGACAGGGCCTATGGCTACACCTTC
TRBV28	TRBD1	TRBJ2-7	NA	CASSPWTGTFTYEQYF	TGTGCCAGCAGTCCGTGGACAGGGACGTTTACCTACGAGCAGTACTTC
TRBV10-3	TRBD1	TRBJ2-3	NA	CAISAGTDNWDTQYF	TGTGCCATTTCCGCCGGGACAGATAACTGGGATACGCAGTATTTT
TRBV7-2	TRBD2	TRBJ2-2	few	CASSLAGGSHTGELFF	TGTGCCAGCAGCTTAGCTGGCGGGAGCCACACCGGGGAGCTGTTTTTT
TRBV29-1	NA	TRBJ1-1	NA	CSVVLTGKNTEAFF	TGCAGCGTTGTGTTAACTGGGAAGAACACTGAAGCTTTCTTT
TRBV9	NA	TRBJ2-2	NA	CASSALGAPGFNTGELFF	TGTGCCAGCAGCGCTTTGGGGGCGCCCGGGTTTAACACCGGGGAGCTGTTTTTT
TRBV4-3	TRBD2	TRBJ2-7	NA	CASSQAFAGGLGSYEQYF	TGCGCCAGCAGCCAAGCATTCGCGGGAGGGCTGGGCTCCTACGAGCAGTACTTC
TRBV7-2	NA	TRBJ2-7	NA	CASSLPGKAVREQYF	TGTGCCAGCAGCTTACCCGGGAAAGCGGTACGCGAGCAGTACTTC
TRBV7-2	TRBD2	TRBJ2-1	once	CAVGLAGGNTYNEQFF	TGTGCCGTGGGGCTAGCGGGAGGTAATACCTACAATGAGCAGTTCTTC
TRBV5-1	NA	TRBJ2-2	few	CASGLHTGELFF	TGCGCCAGCGGCCTTCACACCGGGGAGCTGTTTTTT
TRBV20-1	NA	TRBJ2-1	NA	CSARKGDEQFF	TGCAGTGCCCGAAAAGGCGATGAGCAGTTCTTC
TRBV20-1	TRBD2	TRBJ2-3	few	CSAREGLAGDTQYF	TGCAGTGCTAGAGAAGGGCTAGCGGGAGATACGCAGTATTTT
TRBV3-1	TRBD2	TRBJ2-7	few	CASSQAQLAEVEQYF	TGTGCCAGCAGCCAAGCTCAACTAGCGGAAGTCGAGCAGTACTTC
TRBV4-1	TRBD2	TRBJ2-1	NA	CASSQDLAGANEQFF	TGCGCCAGCAGCCAAGATCTAGCGGGGGCCAATGAGCAGTTCTTC
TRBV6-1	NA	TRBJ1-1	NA	CASSDPRETEAFF	TGTGCCAGCAGTGACCCTCGGGAAACTGAAGCTTTCTTT
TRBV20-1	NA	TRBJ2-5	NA	CSARMHAQETQYF	TGCAGTGCTAGAATGCACGCGCAAGAGACCCAGTACTTC
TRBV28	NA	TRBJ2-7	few	CASSKPHYEQYF	TGTGCCAGCAGCAAACCCCATTACGAGCAGTACTTC
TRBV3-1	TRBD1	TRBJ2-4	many	CASSQDGTGRNQYF	TGTGCCAGCAGCCAAGACGGGACAGGAAGAAATCAGTACTTC
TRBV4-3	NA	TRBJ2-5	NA	CASSQEGGSRPETQYF	TGCGCCAGCAGCCAAGAAGGGGGATCTCGTCCAGAGACCCAGTACTTC
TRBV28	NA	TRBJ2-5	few	CASLGGARAETQYF	TGTGCCAGCCTAGGGGGGGCCCGTGCGGAGACCCAGTACTTC
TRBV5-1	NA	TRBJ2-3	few	CASSLVSGRHTDTQYF	TGCGCCAGCAGCTTGGTTTCAGGGAGACACACAGATACGCAGTATTTT
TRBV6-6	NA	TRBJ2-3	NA	CASSTFSGYSTDTQYF	TGTGCCAGCAGTACGTTTAGCGGATATAGCACAGATACGCAGTATTTT
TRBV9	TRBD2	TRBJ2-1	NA	CASSVAAGAYNEQFF	TGTGCCAGCAGCGTAGCGGCGGGAGCCTACAATGAGCAGTTCTTC